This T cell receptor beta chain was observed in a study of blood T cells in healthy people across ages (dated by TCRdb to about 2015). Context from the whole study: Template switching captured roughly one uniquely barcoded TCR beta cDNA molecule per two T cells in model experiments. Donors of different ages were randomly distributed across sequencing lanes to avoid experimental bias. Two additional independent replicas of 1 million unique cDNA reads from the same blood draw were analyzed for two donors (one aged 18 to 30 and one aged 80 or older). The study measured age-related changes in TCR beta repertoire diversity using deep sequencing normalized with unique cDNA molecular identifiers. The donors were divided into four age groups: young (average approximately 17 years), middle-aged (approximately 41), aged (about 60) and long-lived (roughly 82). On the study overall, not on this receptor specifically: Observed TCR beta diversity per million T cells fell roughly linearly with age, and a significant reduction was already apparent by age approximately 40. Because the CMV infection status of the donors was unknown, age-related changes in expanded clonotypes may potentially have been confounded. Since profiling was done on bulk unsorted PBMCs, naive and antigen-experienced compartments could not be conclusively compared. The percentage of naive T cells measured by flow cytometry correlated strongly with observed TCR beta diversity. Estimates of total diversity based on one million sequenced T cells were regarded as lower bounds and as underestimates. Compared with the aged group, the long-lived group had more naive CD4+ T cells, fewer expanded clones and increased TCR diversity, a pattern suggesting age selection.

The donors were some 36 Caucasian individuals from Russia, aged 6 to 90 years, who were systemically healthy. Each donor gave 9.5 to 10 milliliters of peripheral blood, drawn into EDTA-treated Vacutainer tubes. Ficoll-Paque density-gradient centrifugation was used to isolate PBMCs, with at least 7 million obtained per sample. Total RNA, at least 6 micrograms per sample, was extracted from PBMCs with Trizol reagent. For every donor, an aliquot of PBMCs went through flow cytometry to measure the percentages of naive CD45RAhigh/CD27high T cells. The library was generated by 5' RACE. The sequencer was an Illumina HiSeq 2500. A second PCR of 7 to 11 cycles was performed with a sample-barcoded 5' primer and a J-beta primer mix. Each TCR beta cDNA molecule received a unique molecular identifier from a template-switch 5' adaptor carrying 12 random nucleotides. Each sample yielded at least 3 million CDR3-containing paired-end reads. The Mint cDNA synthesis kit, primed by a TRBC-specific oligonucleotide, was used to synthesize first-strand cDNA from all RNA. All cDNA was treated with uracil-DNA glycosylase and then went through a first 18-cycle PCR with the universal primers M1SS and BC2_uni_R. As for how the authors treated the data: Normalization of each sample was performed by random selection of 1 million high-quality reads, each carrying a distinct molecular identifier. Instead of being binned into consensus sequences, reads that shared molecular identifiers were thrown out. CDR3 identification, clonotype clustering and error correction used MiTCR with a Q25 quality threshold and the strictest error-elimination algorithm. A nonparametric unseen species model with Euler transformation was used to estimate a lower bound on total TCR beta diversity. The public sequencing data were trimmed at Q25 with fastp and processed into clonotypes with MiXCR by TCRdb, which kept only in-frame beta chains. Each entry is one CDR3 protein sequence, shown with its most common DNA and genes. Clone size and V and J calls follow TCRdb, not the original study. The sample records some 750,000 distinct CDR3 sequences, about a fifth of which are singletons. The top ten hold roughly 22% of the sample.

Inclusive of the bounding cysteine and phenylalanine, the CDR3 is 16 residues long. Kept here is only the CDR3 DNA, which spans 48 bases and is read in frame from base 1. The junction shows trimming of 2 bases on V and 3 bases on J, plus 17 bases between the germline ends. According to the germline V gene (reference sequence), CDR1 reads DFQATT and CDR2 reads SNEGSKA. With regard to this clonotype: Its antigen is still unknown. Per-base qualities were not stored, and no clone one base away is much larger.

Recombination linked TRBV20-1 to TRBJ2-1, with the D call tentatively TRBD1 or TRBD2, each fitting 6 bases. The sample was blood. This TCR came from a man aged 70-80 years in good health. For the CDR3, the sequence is CSARPHREAVYNEQFF. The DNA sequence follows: TGCAGTGCTAGACCTCACAGGGAGGCGGTCTACAATGAGCAGTTCTTC.